A selection of T cell receptor beta chains follows, all from one sample in a study of T cell responses to AZD1222 COVID-19 vaccine. Here immunoSEQ multiplex PCR was the method, and the copy in TCRdb shows in-frame clones only, minus some. Of about 150,000 clones listed, approximately 92% are singletons. The input for sequencing was peripheral blood, taken 28 days after the second AZD1222 dose. The source is an adult who received the AZD1222 COVID-19 vaccine. Both conserved end residues are part of each CDR3. A D gene is named only where the DNA matches it firmly. Only some rows state a clone size, as once, few, many or a class for expanded clones.

size,V,J,D,CDR3,DNA
NA,TRBV11-2,TRBJ2-7,NA,CASSLELASVEQYF,TGTGCCAGCAGCTTAGAACTAGCAAGTGTCGAGCAGTACTTC
NA,TRBV4-3,TRBJ2-3,NA,CASSLRGADTQYF,TGCGCCAGCAGCCTCCGGGGGGCCGATACGCAGTATTTT
NA,TRBV7-2,TRBJ1-5,NA,CASSPHLRWGDSGNQPQHF,TGTGCCAGCTCCCCACATTTGAGGTGGGGGGACTCGGGCAATCAGCCCCAGCATTTT
NA,TRBV6-2/TRBV6-3,TRBJ2-7,TRBD2,CASSPGGGAYEQYF,TGTGCCAGCAGCCCCGGGGGAGGGGCCTACGAGCAGTACTTC
NA,TRBV27,TRBJ1-5,NA,CASSWTLHSNQPQHF,TGTGCCAGCAGTTGGACCCTTCATAGCAATCAGCCCCAGCATTTT
NA,TRBV15,TRBJ1-4,TRBD1,CATRTGQGEEKLFF,TGTGCCACCAGGACCGGACAGGGGGAGGAAAAACTGTTTTTT
NA,TRBV5-4,TRBJ1-1,NA,CASSPGIGAEAFF,TGTGCCAGCAGTCCGGGCATCGGGGCTGAAGCTTTCTTT
NA,TRBV5-1,TRBJ1-1,TRBD1,CASSPGTGGRISEAFF,TGCGCCAGCAGCCCCGGGACAGGGGGAAGGATTTCTGAAGCTTTCTTT
NA,TRBV10-2,TRBJ1-1,NA,CASSDGSSGNTEAFF,TGCGCCAGCAGTGACGGTTCCTCCGGGAACACTGAAGCTTTCTTT
NA,TRBV4-1,TRBJ1-2,NA,CASSPREGNSYGYTF,TGCGCCAGCAGCCCTAGAGAGGGAAACAGCTATGGCTACACCTTC
NA,TRBV27,TRBJ2-1,NA,CASSWREYNEQFF,TGTGCCAGCAGTTGGCGGGAATACAATGAGCAGTTCTTC
once,TRBV30,TRBJ1-1,NA,CAWTSPGTEAFF,TGTGCCTGGACCTCACCGGGCACTGAAGCTTTCTTT
NA,TRBV19,TRBJ2-2,NA,CASRAWLRSTGELFF,TGTGCCAGTAGGGCCTGGCTAAGGTCCACCGGGGAGCTGTTTTTT
NA,TRBV28,TRBJ1-1,TRBD1,CASSLPQGLNTEAFF,TGTGCCAGCAGTCTACCACAGGGGTTGAACACTGAAGCTTTCTTT
NA,TRBV10-1,TRBJ1-1,NA,CASSDRGGTEAFF,TGCGCCAGCAGTGACAGGGGCGGCACTGAAGCTTTCTTT
NA,TRBV19,TRBJ2-7,TRBD2,CASSPAGGQVYEQYF,TGTGCCAGTAGTCCAGCGGGAGGGCAGGTCTACGAGCAGTACTTC
NA,TRBV6-1,TRBJ1-2,NA,CASSEPSHNYGYTF,TGTGCCAGCAGTGAACCGAGCCATAACTATGGCTACACCTTC
NA,TRBV7-8,TRBJ2-5,NA,CASSFDEETQYF,TGTGCCAGCAGCTTTGACGAAGAGACCCAGTACTTC
NA,TRBV7-2,TRBJ2-5,NA,CASSPTPGEETQYF,TGTGCCAGCAGCCCCACCCCCGGGGAGGAGACCCAGTACTTC
once,TRBV6-5,TRBJ1-1,NA,CASTPMGASNTEAFF,TGTGCCAGCACCCCTATGGGGGCCTCGAACACTGAAGCTTTCTTT
once,TRBV6-1,TRBJ1-6,NA,CASSEPLLSFHF,TGTGCCAGCAGTGAACCCCTTCTCAGCTTCCACTTT
once,TRBV4-3,TRBJ2-6,NA,CASSQERDPGANVLTF,TGCGCCAGCAGCCAAGAGAGGGACCCTGGGGCCAACGTCCTGACTTTC
NA,TRBV15,TRBJ2-1,NA,CATSVINNNEQFF,TGTGCCACCAGCGTAATTAATAATAATGAGCAGTTCTTC
NA,TRBV27,TRBJ1-3,NA,CASSLWVRLESTIYF,TGTGCCAGCAGTTTATGGGTCCGGCTCGAGTCTACCATATATTTT
NA,TRBV7-9,TRBJ1-1,NA,CASSLVLPQAFF,TGTGCCAGCAGCTTAGTCCTCCCGCAAGCTTTCTTT
once,TRBV11-2,TRBJ2-1,TRBD1,CASSFGTGVYNEQFF,TGTGCCAGCAGCTTCGGGACAGGGGTTTACAATGAGCAGTTCTTC
NA,TRBV11-2,TRBJ2-1,NA,CASSLLRLAYNEQFF,TGTGCCAGCAGCTTACTACGGCTAGCCTACAATGAGCAGTTCTTC
NA,TRBV19,TRBJ1-3,NA,CAGVYRLSGNTIYF,TGTGCCGGAGTATACAGACTCTCTGGAAACACCATATATTTT
NA,TRBV5-4,TRBJ1-3,NA,CASSPETGNTIYF,TGTGCCAGCAGCCCCGAAACCGGAAACACCATATATTTT
once,TRBV5-1,TRBJ2-1,NA,CASARASYNEQFF,TGCGCCAGCGCGCGGGCGTCCTACAATGAGCAGTTCTTC
NA,TRBV6-2/TRBV6-3,TRBJ1-5,NA,CASSYSTGSNQPQHF,TGTGCCAGCAGTTACTCGACAGGTAGCAATCAGCCCCAGCATTTT
NA,TRBV7-2,TRBJ1-5,NA,CASSPRIGSNQPQHF,TGTGCCAGCAGCCCGCGGATTGGGTCTAATCAGCCCCAGCATTTT
NA,TRBV10-3,TRBJ2-2,TRBD1,CAIRPGQGKTGELFF,TGTGCCATCAGACCGGGACAGGGGAAAACCGGGGAGCTGTTTTTT
NA,TRBV2,TRBJ1-2,NA,CASSDAENYGYTF,TGTGCCAGCAGTGACGCGGAAAACTATGGCTACACCTTC
NA,TRBV28,TRBJ1-5,NA,CASSLDRSYSNQPQHF,TGTGCCAGCAGTTTAGACAGATCCTATAGCAATCAGCCCCAGCATTTT
NA,TRBV6-5,TRBJ1-1,TRBD1,CASGYRGDTEAFF,TGTGCCAGCGGCTACAGGGGGGACACTGAAGCTTTCTTT
once,TRBV14,TRBJ1-2,NA,CASSQGGRGYGYTF,TGTGCCAGCAGCCAAGGAGGCAGGGGTTATGGCTACACCTTC